The 3 T cell receptor beta chains below were found in one sample sequenced in a study of neurological immune-mediated disorders. TCRdb fed the 5' RACE reads into MiXCR, producing one record per CDR3 protein. The sample consists of 25,000 to 35,000 distinct CDR3 sequences, roughly 1.6% of them appearing once. Sequencing was done on a sample of PBMCs. The receptors were sampled from a woman in her thirties with multiple sclerosis.

In this sample, this clonotype turned up many times. The chain employs TRBV3-1 and TRBJ1-1; D unclear. Per germline, CDR1 LGHDT and CDR2 YNNKEL (reference sequence). The V and J ends lost 0 bases and 11 bases respectively, with 10 bases between them. This CDR3 has 12 amino acids. The CDR3 nucleotides read TGTGCCAGCAGCCAAGATTCCAGTCGGGCTTTCTTT. Translation gives CASSQDSSRAFF.

At least ten counts were recorded for this clonotype. The J gene is TRBJ2-5, the V gene TRBV5-1; D gene uncertain. The CDR3 runs to 14 residues. Germline values: CDR1 SGHRS, CDR2 YFSETQ. The germline V and J ends were trimmed by 1 base and 4 bases, with 11 bases remaining between them. Here the CDR3 reads CASSLTATGETQYF. The DNA of the CDR3 is TGCGCCAGCAGCTTGACGGCAACGGGAGAGACCCAGTACTTC.

This clonotype occurred many times. This chain connects TRBV7-6 to TRBJ2-5; 10 nucleotides align to TRBD2. The CDR3 spans 16 residues. Germline V CDR1 and CDR2: SGHVS, FNYEAQ. V was clipped by 1 base and J by 4 bases; unmatched bases: 6. CDR3 residues: CASSLGSSGGRETQYF. The CDR3 DNA follows: TGTGCCAGCAGCTTAGGATCTAGCGGGGGTAGAGAGACCCAGTACTTC. Using reference TRBV7-6 and TRBJ2-5 for the parts outside the CDR3, the full variable domain is GAGVSQSPRYKVTKRGQDVALRCDPISGHVSLYWYRQALGQGPEFLTYFNYEAQQDKSGLPNDRFSAERPEGSISTLTIQRTEQRDSAMYRCASSLGSSGGRETQYFGPGTRLLVL.